Ten or more counts support the clone carrying this TCR beta chain. The time point: patch test 1, 2 weeks after DPC sensitization. Stated treatment: therapeutic diphenylcyclopropenone sensitization with weekly scalp DPC. This sample is drawn from a study of human T cells and chemical hapten exposure. Via MiXCR, TCRdb re-called the RACE reads, giving one row per CDR3 protein. The data hold 340,000 or so distinct CDR3 sequences, with about 7% observed a single time. The sample here was whole blood, taken in connection with sensitization to the hapten diphenylcyclopropenone (DPC). This sequence originates from a woman aged 18-30 years with alopecia areata. Some clones in this sample may be carry-over from other donors' samples.

CDR3: CASTLGGQGYNEQFF. CDR3 DNA: TGTGCCAGCACCCTGGGGGGACAGGGGTACAATGAGCAGTTCTTC. The chain recombines TRBV6-2 or TRBV6-3 with TRBJ2-1; 10 bases map to TRBD1. The CDR3 loop spans 15 amino acids. The V gene end was trimmed by 7 bases and the J gene end by 4 bases; junction bases not matched to a gene: 7. CDR1 is MNHEY, CDR2 SVGEGT, per germline.